These 31 T cell receptor beta chains came from one sample sequenced in a study of blood T cell repertoires in COVID-19. The repertoire was sequenced with immunoSEQ multiplex PCR; TCRdb's copy has only in-frame clones and lacks some. The sample consists of approximately 80,000 clones, around four fifths of them appearing once. The sequencing sample was made of peripheral blood. The origin of the receptors is a human donor in a cohort sampled during active COVID-19.

The sample holds a few counts of this clone. The chain uses TRBV18 and TRBJ2-1, with 10 bases aligning to TRBD2. There are 18 residues in the CDR3. V shed 0 bases and J 8 bases; nucleotides not matched to a gene: 13. The germline V gene encodes CDR1 KGHSH and CDR2 LQKENI. The CDR3: CASSPPFVGAGGPYEQFF. CDR3 bases: TGTGCCAGCTCACCACCGTTCGTTGGAGCGGGGGGGCCATATGAGCAGTTCTTC.

This clone was seen a few times. The chain is built from TRBV7-6 and TRBJ1-1, with TRBD1 matching over 8 bases. V dropped 4 bases and J dropped 7; count of bases not matched to a gene: 5. The CDR3 is made up of 13 amino acids. Germline V gene lookup returns CDR1 SGHVS and CDR2 FNYEAQ. The CDR3 loop is CASSYRGSGEAFF. The CDR3 nucleotides are TGTGCCAGCAGCTACAGGGGGTCGGGTGAAGCTTTCTTT.

The J gene is TRBJ1-6, the V gene TRBV19, with TRBD1 as a possible D gene (5 bases). The CDR3 totals 18 residues. Trimming cost V 7 bases and J 8 bases, with 27 bases left between them. CDR1 LNHDA and CDR2 SQIVND come from the germline V gene (reference sequence). Written as DNA, the CDR3 is TGTGCCAGTAACGGGGGACCCACGACGCGTATAGAGGATTCACCCCTCCACTTT. Its protein product is CASNGGPTTRIEDSPLHF. Drawing the rest from reference TRBV19 and TRBJ1-6, the complete variable domain is DGGITQSPKYLFRKEGQNVTLSCEQNLNHDAMYWYRQDPGQGLRLIYYSQIVNDFQKGDIAEGYSVSREKKESFPLTVTSAQKNPTAFYLCASNGGPTTRIEDSPLHFGNGTRLTVT.

The chain uses TRBV4-1 and TRBJ2-5, with 15 bases aligning to TRBD2. Germline CDR1 and CDR2: MGHRA and YSYEKL. The length of the CDR3 is 17 residues. The J segment lost 7 bases and the V segment lost 5 bases, leaving 11 bases of the junction unmatched. In nucleotides, the CDR3 is TGCGCCAGCAGCAAACTTGGACTAGCGGGGGGGCTAGGGACCCAGTACTTC. Its protein is CASSKLGLAGGLGTQYF.

This clone was seen more than once but under ten times. The rearrangement uses TRBV7-2 and TRBJ1-1; tentatively, D is TRBD1 (6 bases). V was shortened by 4 bases and J by 5 bases, with 11 bases between the two germline ends. The CDR3 covers 13 residues. Germline lookup yields CDR1 SGHTA and CDR2 FQGNSA. The CDR3 is CASSSRRGTEAFF. The CDR3 nucleotides read TGTGCCAGCAGCTCTAGAAGGGGGACTGAAGCTTTCTTT.

The chain links TRBV4-3 to TRBJ1-4; the D gene is possibly TRBD1 (5 bases). Per the germline V gene, CDR1 is LGHNA and CDR2 is YSLEER. Trimming left V 1 base short and J 8 bases short, with 20 bases between. This CDR3 contains 17 residues. As DNA, the CDR3 is TGCGCCAGCAGCCAAGCTCACAGACCGGGCGGGGGGGAAAAACTGTTTTTT. It is translated as CASSQAHRPGGGEKLFF.

The chain links TRBV2 to TRBJ1-6; TRBD1 matches 7 bases. CDR1 SNHLY and CDR2 FYNNEI come from the germline V gene. Unmatched junction bases numbered 7, after V lost 2 bases and J lost 9 bases. The CDR3 runs 15 residues. The CDR3 DNA is TGTGCCAGCAGTGAAAATTTCGCAGGGGGTTCACCCCTCCACTTT. This sequence encodes CASSENFAGGSPLHF.

In this sample, this clone turned up a few times. The chain links TRBV2 to TRBJ1-5; D remains ambiguous. CDR1 is SNHLY and CDR2 is FYNNEI in the germline V gene. The CDR3 covers 13 residues. V lost 3 bases and J 9 bases, leaving 12 bases between the germline ends. The DNA of the CDR3 is TGTGCCAGCAGTGAGGGCCCGATTGGGCCCCAGCATTTT. As protein: CASSEGPIGPQHF.

V and J are TRBV10-1 and TRBJ1-3; D might be TRBD1 (6 bases). The CDR3 is made up of 17 amino acids. CDR1 WNHNN and CDR2 SYGVQD come from the germline V gene (reference sequence). Between the trimmed V and J ends, which lost 9 bases and 2 bases, there was a span of 23 bases. DNA for the CDR3: TGCGCCAGTTCCCGAGGTGGACAGTATCTAACTGGAAACACCATATATTTT. Amino acids: CASSRGGQYLTGNTIYF.

The CDR3: CASSPSPGIGYTF. The CDR3 DNA sequence: TGTGCCAGCAGCCCTTCACCGGGAATTGGCTACACCTTC. This chain connects TRBV6-2 or TRBV6-3 to TRBJ1-2; D gene ambiguous. The CDR3 has 13 residues. The germline V gene encodes CDR1 MNHEY and CDR2 SVGEGT. Trimming took off 6 bases at V and 7 bases at J, with 15 bases between the two ends.

V gene TRBV3-1 (or the pseudogene TRBV3-2) combines with J gene TRBJ1-4; the D is unclear. V lost 1 base and J 16 bases, leaving 16 bases between the germline ends. Germline V lookup: CDR1 LGHDT, CDR2 YNNKEL (reference sequence). CDR3 length: 13 amino acids. The CDR3 region is CASSQVAGKTEFF. CDR3 sequence (DNA): TGTGCCAGCAGCCAAGTAGCGGGCAAGACGGAGTTTTTT.

This sequence joins TRBV7-8 and TRBJ2-1, with D tentatively TRBD2 (7 bases). Germline CDR1 SGHVS, CDR2 FQNEAQ. This CDR3 contains 15 residues. V was cut by 5 bases and J by 6 bases, with 17 bases left in between. The CDR3 nucleotides read TGTGCCAGCAGCGCCACGGGGGGCTACATCAATGAGCAGTTCTTC. Amino acids: CASSATGGYINEQFF. The complete variable domain, with remaining parts taken from reference TRBV7-8 and TRBJ2-1, reads GAGVSQSPRYKVAKRGQDVALRCDPISGHVSLFWYQQALGQGPEFLTYFQNEAQLDKSGLPSDRFFAERPEGSVSTLKIQRTQQEDSAVYLCASSATGGYINEQFFGPGTRLTVL.

This chain uses TRBV5-4 with TRBJ1-2, with a possible D match to TRBD1 (5 bases). Trimming removed 3 bases from V and 1 base from J, with 7 bases in between. Germline-derived CDR1 and CDR2 are SGHNT and YYREEE (reference sequence). The CDR3 covers 13 residues. CDR3 protein: CASSSDSNYGYTF. The DNA for the CDR3 is TGTGCCAGCAGCTCTGACAGTAACTATGGCTACACCTTC.

This clone was counted only a few times. The chain joins TRBV4-1 to TRBJ1-2; D is possibly TRBD1 (5 bases). V gave up 3 bases and J gave up 3 bases, with 8 bases separating them. Germline V lookup: CDR1 MGHRA, CDR2 YSYEKL. The CDR3 sequence is 13 residues long. The CDR3 DNA is TGCGCCAGCAGCCACCCGGGGGACTATGGCTACACCTTC. As protein: CASSHPGDYGYTF.

The genes are TRBV10-3 and TRBJ1-2; 7 bases are a match to TRBD1. Losses at the gene ends were 7 bases for V and 4 bases for J; bases not matched to a gene: 6. Germline V gene lookup returns CDR1 ENHRY and CDR2 SYGVKD. The length of the CDR3 is 13 residues. This CDR3 is CAITEDRTYGYTF. CDR3 nucleotide sequence: TGTGCCATCACCGAGGACAGGACCTATGGCTACACCTTC.

Written as DNA, the CDR3 is TGTGCCAGCAGCCCCCAGCCGGGACTAGTCAATGAGCAGTTCTTC. It is translated as CASSPQPGLVNEQFF. The chain is built from TRBV7-3 and TRBJ2-1, with 8 bases fitting TRBD2. Germline V CDR1 and CDR2: SGHTA, FQGTGA. CDR3 length equals 15 residues. The trim removed 5 bases at V and 6 bases at J, leaving 9 bases unmatched.

V gene TRBV5-6 combines with J gene TRBJ2-7; no clear D gene. Between the trimmed V and J ends, which lost 8 bases and 6 bases, there was a span of 18 bases. This CDR3 region has 13 residues. From germline, CDR1 is SGHDT and CDR2 YYEEEE. CDR3 bases: TGTGCCAGTAAGTCCAGAACATATCCCGAGCAGTACTTC. It translates to CASKSRTYPEQYF. The entire variable domain, with the rest obtained from reference TRBV5-6 and TRBJ2-7, is as follows: DAGVTQSPTHLIKTRGQQVTLRCSPKSGHDTVSWYQQALGQGPQFIFQYYEEEERQRGNFPDRFSGHQFPNYSSELNVNALLLGDSALYLCASKSRTYPEQYFGPGTRLTVT.

The chain has TRBV7-8 and TRBJ2-7; D possibly corresponds to TRBD2 (6 bases). Germline CDR1 is SGHVS and CDR2 is FQNEAQ. CDR3 length: 14 residues. Between the trimmed V and J ends, which lost 1 base and 6 bases, there was a span of 13 bases. CDR3 DNA: TGTGCCAGCAGCTTAGTGACTCCCGGGGGCGAGCAGTACTTC. This sequence encodes CASSLVTPGGEQYF.

The chain has TRBV2 and TRBJ2-7; D is undetermined. The CDR3 sequence is 11 residues long. Looked up from germline, CDR1 is SNHLY and CDR2 is FYNNEI. Deletions cut 6 bases from V and 7 bases from J, with 10 bases between. The CDR3 nucleotides read TGTGCCAGCAGGGTCCCCGGGGAGCAGTACTTC. It specifies CASRVPGEQYF.

This chain links TRBV23-1 with TRBJ1-4, with 7 bases matching TRBD1. TRBV23-1 is reported as an ORF; its role is uncertain. The CDR3 extends over 20 amino acids. The junction had 18 bases not matched to a gene; V was cut back by 2 bases and J by 3 bases. CDR3 residues: CASSQPRGDPWSYSNEKLFF. The DNA of the CDR3 is TGCGCCAGCAGTCAACCCAGGGGGGACCCATGGAGTTATTCTAATGAAAAACTGTTTTTT.

V and J are TRBV7-8 and TRBJ2-6, with D maybe TRBD2 (7 bases). V was shortened by 7 bases and J by 0 bases, with 16 bases between the two germline ends. The germline gives CDR1 SGHVS, CDR2 FQNEAQ. CDR3 length: 17 residues. As DNA, the CDR3 is TGTGCCAGCAAGAGGGCGGGGGCGAACTCTGGGGCCAACGTCCTGACTTTC. This encodes CASKRAGANSGANVLTF.

This clone was recorded a few times. The chain recombines TRBV27 with TRBJ2-7, with TRBD2 identical over 8 bases. Germline CDR1 is MNHEY and CDR2 is SMNVEV (reference sequence). The CDR3 totals 14 residues. V shed 3 bases, J shed 4 bases, and the junction held 5 bases outside the gene matches. The CDR3 region is CASSFGAGGYEQYF. The CDR3 DNA sequence: TGTGCCAGCAGTTTTGGTGCGGGAGGATACGAGCAGTACTTC.

V usage is TRBV20-1 and J usage is TRBJ1-5; D is undetermined. Trimming left V 3 bases short and J 5 bases short, with 11 bases between. The CDR3 has 13 residues. Germline lookup yields CDR1 DFQATT and CDR2 SNEGSKA (reference sequence). CDR3 sequence: CSASLREDQPQHF. In DNA form, the CDR3 reads TGCAGTGCTAGTTTAAGGGAGGATCAGCCCCAGCATTTT.

The CDR3 DNA reads as TGTGCCAGCACCTCGTCCCCGGGACACGAATTGGACAATGAGCAGTTCTTC. It codes for CASTSSPGHELDNEQFF. The rearrangement joins TRBV11-3 to TRBJ2-1; weak D call: TRBD1 (6 bases). CDR3 length: 17 residues. Germline CDR1 SGHNT, CDR2 YENEEA. Trimming removed 7 bases at V and 5 bases at J, with 24 bases between.

The chain couples TRBV4-3 to TRBJ2-7; D is perhaps TRBD1 (5 bases). CDR1 LGHNA and CDR2 YSLEER come from the germline V gene. Between the trimmed V and J ends, which lost 6 bases and 2 bases, there was a span of 11 bases. This CDR3 spans 13 amino acids. CDR3 sequence (DNA): TGCGCCAGCAGTCGACAGCGAACCTACGAGCAGTACTTC. This codes for CASSRQRTYEQYF.

The chain uses TRBV10-3 and TRBJ1-2; 9 bases map to TRBD1. Trimming took 10 bases from V and 6 from J; bases not matched to a gene: 9. Germline V gene lookup returns CDR1 ENHRY and CDR2 SYGVKD. This CDR3 is built from 13 residues. This CDR3 reads CATSSGTGNGYTF. CDR3 bases: TGTGCCACCTCCTCCGGGACAGGGAATGGCTACACCTTC.

This chain's CDR3 is CSLGQGAYNEQFF. The CDR3 DNA reads TGCAGCCTTGGACAGGGAGCGTACAATGAGCAGTTCTTC. The J gene is TRBJ2-1, the V gene TRBV29-1; 8 bases align to TRBD1. CDR3 size: 13 residues. V shed 8 bases and J 4 bases; nucleotides not matched to a gene: 7. Germline V gene sequence: CDR1 SQVTM, CDR2 ANQGSEA.

The chain is built from TRBV30 and TRBJ1-6; TRBD1 aligns across 8 bases. This CDR3 comprises 15 residues. Germline CDR1 is GTSNPN and CDR2 is SVGIG (reference sequence). The ends lost 0 bases at V and 7 bases at J; junction bases unmatched: 5. The CDR3 protein is CAWSVGQGTNSPLHF. CDR3 sequence (DNA): TGTGCCTGGAGTGTCGGACAGGGTACCAATTCACCCCTCCACTTT.

This clone has a single count. The chain recombines TRBV5-4 with TRBJ1-2; TRBD1 aligns across 11 bases. Germline V gene lookup returns CDR1 SGHNT and CDR2 YYREEE (reference sequence). Losses at the gene ends were 0 bases for V and 8 bases for J; bases not matched to a gene: 6. CDR3 length equals 15 residues. Here the CDR3 reads CASSLVGQGAWGYTF. The CDR3 coding sequence is TGTGCCAGCAGCTTGGTAGGACAGGGGGCATGGGGCTACACCTTC.

This clone was counted a single time. The chain carries TRBV5-8 and TRBJ1-4; D uncertain. Germline values: CDR1 SGHTS, CDR2 YDEGEE. Trimming cost V 4 bases and J 6 bases, with 16 bases left between them. The length of the CDR3 is 15 residues. The CDR3 protein is CASSPRGRFDEKLFF. CDR3 in DNA: TGTGCCAGCAGCCCTCGGGGAAGGTTTGATGAAAAACTGTTTTTT.

In regard to this clone: This CDR3 is also generated by other DNA sequences in the sample. The rearrangement links TRBV7-9 to TRBJ1-2; 7 nucleotides line up with TRBD1. The germline V gene has CDR1 SEHNR and CDR2 FQNEAQ (reference sequence). The CDR3 runs 13 residues. V was clipped by 5 bases and J by 2 bases; unmatched bases: 2. CDR3 in amino acids: CASSRDSNYGYTF. CDR3 coding DNA: TGTGCCAGCAGCCGGGACAGCAACTATGGCTACACCTTC. Using reference TRBV7-9 and TRBJ1-2 for the parts outside the CDR3, the full variable domain is DTGVSQNPRHKITKRGQNVTFRCDPISEHNRLYWYRQTLGQGPEFLTYFQNEAQLEKSRLLSDRFSAERPKGSFSTLEIQRTEQGDSAMYLCASSRDSNYGYTFGSGTRLTVV.